This passage covers 32 T cell receptor beta chains from one sample sequenced in a study of blood T cell repertoires in COVID-19. Sequencing was performed with immunoSEQ multiplex PCR; in TCRdb, only in-frame clones are kept and a portion is missing. The data contain 300,000 to 350,000 clones, roughly 90% of them singletons. Sequenced material: peripheral blood. The receptors here all came from a man younger than 35 with active or convalescent COVID-19.

The chain carries TRBV7-2 and TRBJ1-4; TRBD1 agrees at 9 bases. The CDR3 extends over 15 amino acids. V lost 3 bases, J lost 8 bases, and 7 bases stayed unmatched. CDR1 is SGHTA, CDR2 FQGNSA, per germline. The CDR3 sequence: CASSFSGQGSEKLFF. The CDR3 region has the DNA TGTGCCAGCAGCTTTTCAGGACAGGGGTCCGAAAAACTGTTTTTT.

J is TRBJ1-4 and V is TRBV7-6; 8 nucleotides agree with TRBD1. The CDR3 runs to 17 residues. Germline loops: CDR1 SGHVS, CDR2 FNYEAQ. V lost 2 bases and J lost 7; bases outside the gene matches: 12. In DNA form, the CDR3 reads TGTGCCAGCAGCTTAACGGACAGGGCATCAGCACGTGAAAAACTGTTTTTT. This gives the protein CASSLTDRASAREKLFF.

V is TRBV29-1 and J is TRBJ1-5, with D unclear. In germline, CDR1 is SQVTM, CDR2 ANQGSEA. CDR3 size: 13 residues. Trimming removed 4 bases from V and 4 bases from J, with 11 bases in between. CDR3 in amino acids: CSVGGRKNQPQHF. The DNA for the CDR3 is TGCAGCGTTGGAGGGCGGAAGAATCAGCCCCAGCATTTT.

The rearrangement joins TRBV7-8 to TRBJ2-6; 7 nucleotides align to TRBD1. Trimming removed 5 bases from V and 2 bases from J; junction bases left unmatched: 3. Germline assignment: CDR1 SGHVS and CDR2 FQNEAQ. This CDR3 has 15 residues. The CDR3 DNA sequence: TGTGCCAGCAGCCTCGACAGGGCTGGGGCCAACGTCCTGACTTTC. Translation: CASSLDRAGANVLTF. The entire variable domain, with the rest obtained from reference TRBV7-8 and TRBJ2-6, is as follows: GAGVSQSPRYKVAKRGQDVALRCDPISGHVSLFWYQQALGQGPEFLTYFQNEAQLDKSGLPSDRFFAERPEGSVSTLKIQRTQQEDSAVYLCASSLDRAGANVLTFGAGSRLTVL.

This chain connects TRBV6-2 or TRBV6-3 to TRBJ2-1; D uncertain. CDR1 is MNHEY, CDR2 SVGEGT, per germline. Trimming removed 0 bases from V and 11 bases from J, with 5 bases in between. This CDR3 is 11 amino acids long. CDR3 amino acids: CASSYSAQQFF. In nucleotides, the CDR3 is TGTGCCAGCAGTTACTCGGCACAGCAGTTCTTC.

The chain has TRBV6-5 and TRBJ1-2, with TRBD1 matching over 8 bases. The J segment lost 8 bases and the V segment lost 0 bases, leaving 8 bases of the junction unmatched. Germline CDR1 reads MNHEY; CDR2 reads SVGAGI. The CDR3 has 15 residues. Here the CDR3 DNA reads TGTGCCAGCAGTTACTCGGGCAGGGGGCGGGTAGGCTACACCTTC. Amino acid sequence: CASSYSGRGRVGYTF.

This clone has just one count. The chain recombines TRBV18 with TRBJ2-4; possible D gene TRBD2, 5 bases. V gave up 1 base and J gave up 1 base, with 14 bases separating them. The CDR3 has 17 amino acids. Germline CDR1 reads KGHSH; CDR2 reads LQKENI. Here the CDR3 reads CASSPLGGQLAKNIQYF. The CDR3, as DNA: TGTGCCAGCTCACCACTTGGAGGCCAGCTCGCCAAAAACATTCAGTACTTC.

Here the CDR3 reads CASSLLTDTEAFF. The CDR3 region has the DNA TGCGCCAGCAGTCTACTGACAGATACTGAAGCTTTCTTT. The J gene is TRBJ1-1, the V gene TRBV5-1, with a weak D call TRBD1 (5 bases). The CDR3 loop spans 13 amino acids. Per germline, CDR1 SGHRS and CDR2 YFSETQ. Trimming stripped 5 bases from V and 5 bases from J, with 13 bases between. The full variable domain, with the rest looked up from reference TRBV5-1 and TRBJ1-1, is KAGVTQTPRYLIKTRGQQVTLSCSPISGHRSVSWYQQTPGQGLQFLFEYFSETQRNKGNFPGRFSGRQFSNSRSEMNVSTLELGDSALYLCASSLLTDTEAFFGQGTRLTVV.

V and J are TRBV19 and TRBJ1-4; no firm D call. The CDR3 consists of 12 residues. Germline loops: CDR1 LNHDA, CDR2 SQIVND (reference sequence). Deletions cut 3 bases from V and 7 bases from J, with 6 bases between. The chain's CDR3 is CASSISVEKLFF. The DNA of the CDR3 is TGTGCCAGTAGTATCAGCGTTGAAAAACTGTTTTTT.

The chain recombines TRBV10-2 with TRBJ2-7; 11 bases are shared with TRBD2. This CDR3 has 14 residues. V shed 7 bases, J shed 8 bases, and the junction held 10 bases outside the gene matches. Germline loops: CDR1 WSHSY, CDR2 SAAADI. The CDR3 reads CASTSSGGPGKQYF. The CDR3 region has the DNA TGCGCCAGCACCTCTAGCGGGGGGCCCGGGAAGCAGTACTTC.

The chain links TRBV11-3 to TRBJ2-2; 7 bases agree with TRBD2. Trimming took 5 bases from V and 9 from J; bases not matched to a gene: 9. Germline lookup yields CDR1 SGHNT and CDR2 YENEEA. The CDR3 spans 14 residues. The CDR3 bases are TGTGCCAGCAGCCAAGATCGACTAGCCCGGGAGCTGTTTTTT. Amino acid sequence: CASSQDRLARELFF.

This clone was found a few times. This chain uses TRBV5-1 with TRBJ2-2, with no clear D. Per germline, CDR1 SGHRS and CDR2 YFSETQ. The ends were cut back, 0 bases at V and 7 bases at J, with 7 bases in the middle. This CDR3 has 13 residues. The CDR3 bases are TGCGCCAGCAGCTTGGCCCTTAGCGGGGAGCTGTTTTTT. This encodes CASSLALSGELFF.

This chain uses TRBV6-6 with TRBJ1-2, with D perhaps matching TRBD1 (5 bases). Trimming took off 6 bases at V and 6 bases at J, with 11 bases between the two ends. The CDR3 sequence is 12 residues long. Germline lookup yields CDR1 MNHNY and CDR2 SVGAGI (reference sequence). CDR3 residues: CASSVLTDGYTF. In DNA form, the CDR3 reads TGTGCCAGCAGCGTCCTGACAGATGGCTACACCTTC.

The chain employs TRBV24-1 and TRBJ2-1, with 14 nucleotides matching TRBD2. This CDR3 spans 17 amino acids. The junction had 6 bases not matched to a gene; V was cut back by 5 bases and J by 4 bases. Germline lookup yields CDR1 KGHDR and CDR2 SFDVKD. CDR3 bases: TGTGCCACCAGTGCTGCCCGACTAGCGGGAGGGTACAATGAGCAGTTCTTC. Protein sequence: CATSAARLAGGYNEQFF.

This sequence joins TRBV19 and TRBJ1-2, with TRBD1 matching 7 bases. The CDR3 has 15 residues. V trimming: 5 bases; J trimming: 4 bases; junction bases outside the gene matches: 10. Germline V gene lookup returns CDR1 LNHDA and CDR2 SQIVND (reference sequence). This CDR3 is CASSLPGQPIYGYTF. DNA for the CDR3: TGTGCCAGTAGTCTCCCGGGACAGCCTATCTATGGCTACACCTTC.

This clone was counted ten times or more. The chain uses TRBV28 and TRBJ1-2; no definite D call. CDR1 is MDHEN, CDR2 SYDVKM, per germline. V dropped 5 bases and J dropped 5 bases, with 18 bases sitting between them. The CDR3 is made up of 15 amino acids. CDR3 coding DNA: TGTGCCAGCAGTCTAGGAAGGCGTAGTACATATGGCTACACCTTC. It codes for CASSLGRRSTYGYTF.

The chain couples TRBV5-1 to TRBJ2-5, with D possibly being TRBD2 (5 bases). V lost 0 bases to trimming and J lost 5 bases, with 8 bases between them. Germline V CDR1 and CDR2: SGHRS, YFSETQ. This CDR3 has 13 amino acids. The chain's CDR3 is CASSLVWRETQYF. The CDR3 DNA follows: TGCGCCAGCAGCTTGGTCTGGAGGGAGACCCAGTACTTC.

This chain uses TRBV9 with TRBJ1-6; TRBD1 matches 8 bases. Germline CDR1 reads SGDLS; CDR2 reads YYNGEE. The V gene end was trimmed by 4 bases and the J gene end by 6 bases; junction bases not matched to a gene: 6. The CDR3 spans 15 residues. CDR3 protein: CASSIETGVNSPLHF. The CDR3 DNA sequence: TGTGCCAGCAGCATCGAGACAGGGGTTAATTCACCCCTCCACTTT.

This rearrangement joins TRBV9 to TRBJ1-4; 10 bases map to TRBD1. The CDR3 runs 19 residues. V gave up 0 bases and J gave up 8 bases; unmatched junction bases: 16. The germline gives CDR1 SGDLS, CDR2 YYNGEE. The CDR3 DNA sequence: TGTGCCAGCAGCGTAGCTACATCCTATGCTGGACAGGGGGAAGAAAAACTGTTTTTT. This codes for CASSVATSYAGQGEEKLFF.

The chain couples TRBV28 to TRBJ1-5, with 7 bases identical to TRBD1. The CDR3 extends over 15 amino acids. Germline CDR1 is MDHEN and CDR2 is SYDVKM. With 6 bases clipped from V and 3 bases from J, the junction kept 8 bases outside the gene matches. CDR3 sequence (DNA): TGTGCCAGCAGGGGCGCCAGGGGGGTCAATCAGCCCCAGCATTTT. Its protein is CASRGARGVNQPQHF.

The chain recombines TRBV19 with TRBJ1-1; 7 nucleotides agree with TRBD1. In germline, CDR1 is LNHDA, CDR2 SQIVND (reference sequence). This CDR3 is built from 15 residues. V gave up 5 bases and J gave up 3 bases; unmatched junction bases: 9. For the CDR3, the DNA is TGTGCCAGTAGTTCTCTCGGCAGGGGGGACACTGAAGCTTTCTTT. This sequence encodes CASSSLGRGDTEAFF.

The gene calls are TRBV11-3 and TRBJ2-1; D remains unclear. CDR3 size: 14 residues. The V end was cut by 5 bases, the J end by 0 bases, with 8 bases between. Germline V CDR1 and CDR2: SGHNT, YENEEA. CDR3 sequence (DNA): TGTGCCAGCAGCGATACATCCTCCTACAATGAGCAGTTCTTC. As protein: CASSDTSSYNEQFF.

This clone was seen a handful of times. The V call is TRBV5-4, the J call TRBJ2-2; weak D call: TRBD2 (7 bases). The CDR3 runs to 16 residues. Germline V gene lookup returns CDR1 SGHNT and CDR2 YYREEE (reference sequence). Trimming took 0 bases from V and 4 from J, leaving 13 bases between them. For the CDR3, the DNA is TGTGCCAGCAGCTTGGGGGGGGGCGCGGGCACCGGGGAGCTGTTTTTT. This gives the protein CASSLGGGAGTGELFF.

The chain uses TRBV5-1 and TRBJ2-1, with 12 bases lining up with TRBD2. There are 16 residues in the CDR3. Germline CDR1 and CDR2: SGHRS and YFSETQ. V lost 4 bases and J lost 0; bases outside the gene matches: 2. CDR3 loop: CASSVTSGSSYNEQFF. CDR3 bases: TGCGCCAGCAGCGTGACTAGCGGGAGCTCCTACAATGAGCAGTTCTTC. Full variable domain (remainder filled in from reference TRBV5-1 and TRBJ2-1): KAGVTQTPRYLIKTRGQQVTLSCSPISGHRSVSWYQQTPGQGLQFLFEYFSETQRNKGNFPGRFSGRQFSNSRSEMNVSTLELGDSALYLCASSVTSGSSYNEQFFGPGTRLTVL.

This clone has a single count. The chain employs TRBV18 and TRBJ2-6; D remains unclear. The V end lost 3 bases, the J end lost 0 bases, and 6 bases lay between the germline ends. CDR3 size: 15 residues. Germline CDR1 and CDR2: KGHSH and LQKENI. CDR3 sequence: CASSPRSSGANVLTF. The DNA of the CDR3 is TGTGCCAGCTCACCTAGGAGCTCTGGGGCCAACGTCCTGACTTTC.

The rearrangement links TRBV18 to TRBJ2-2; possibly TRBD2 for D (6 bases). In germline, CDR1 is KGHSH, CDR2 LQKENI. The CDR3 extends over 15 amino acids. Trimming took off 5 bases at V and 6 bases at J, with 16 bases between the two ends. The CDR3 loop reads CASSIREIMAGELFF. As DNA, the CDR3 is TGTGCCAGCTCAATACGGGAGATCATGGCCGGGGAGCTGTTTTTT.

The genes are TRBV7-9 and TRBJ2-3; TRBD1 agrees at 10 bases. The germline V gene encodes CDR1 SEHNR and CDR2 FQNEAQ (reference sequence). J gave up 8 bases and V 3 bases, and 8 bases lay outside the gene matches. The CDR3 has 15 amino acids. The CDR3 nucleotides read TGTGCCAGCAGCTTTGAAAGGACAGGGGGTATTACGCAGTATTTT. Amino acids: CASSFERTGGITQYF. Looking up the rest from reference TRBV7-9 and TRBJ2-3 gives the full variable domain: DTGVSQNPRHKITKRGQNVTFRCDPISEHNRLYWYRQTLGQGPEFLTYFQNEAQLEKSRLLSDRFSAERPKGSFSTLEIQRTEQGDSAMYLCASSFERTGGITQYFGPGTRLTVL.

This clone appeared a few times. This chain links TRBV4-3 with TRBJ1-2; 12 positions match TRBD1. Per germline, CDR1 LGHNA and CDR2 YSLEER. Unmatched junction bases numbered 7, after V lost 5 bases and J lost 6 bases. There are 15 residues in the CDR3. CDR3 DNA: TGCGCCAGCAGCGTCGGGACAGGGGGCTTTAATGGCTACACCTTC. It is translated as CASSVGTGGFNGYTF.

This rearrangement joins TRBV19 to TRBJ2-7; 11 bases map to TRBD1. The germline V gene encodes CDR1 LNHDA and CDR2 SQIVND (reference sequence). V gave up 6 bases and J gave up 2 bases; unmatched junction bases: 3. This CDR3 region has 14 residues. CDR3 region: CASSPGQGAYEQYF. Written as DNA, the CDR3 is TGTGCCAGTAGCCCGGGACAGGGGGCCTACGAGCAGTACTTC.

V gene TRBV5-5 combines with J gene TRBJ2-7; possibly TRBD2 for D (7 bases). The CDR3 loop spans 16 amino acids. With 6 bases removed from V and 2 bases from J, the gap between germline ends came to 21 bases. Germline-derived CDR1 and CDR2 are SGHKS and YYEKEE (reference sequence). CDR3 region: CASIQGNPSGTYEQYF. CDR3 sequence (DNA): TGTGCCAGCATACAGGGTAATCCTAGCGGAACCTACGAGCAGTACTTC. The full variable domain, in which reference TRBV5-5 and TRBJ2-7 provide the parts outside the CDR3, is DAGVTQSPTHLIKTRGQQVTLRCSPISGHKSVSWYQQVLGQGPQFIFQYYEKEERGRGNFPDRFSARQFPNYSSELNVNALLLGDSALYLCASIQGNPSGTYEQYFGPGTRLTVT.

The chain is built from TRBV7-8 and TRBJ2-5, with 8 bases fitting TRBD2. CDR1 and CDR2 (germline): SGHVS, FQNEAQ. CDR3 length equals 16 residues. Losses at the gene ends were 2 bases for V and 4 bases for J; bases not matched to a gene: 9. The DNA for the CDR3 is TGTGCCAGCAGCTTAAGTGCGGGGGGATTGAGAGAGACCCAGTACTTC. Translated, it gives CASSLSAGGLRETQYF.

The chain carries TRBV13 and TRBJ2-3; 9 positions match TRBD2. The CDR3 spans 16 residues. The trim removed 2 bases at V and 1 base at J, leaving 4 bases unmatched. Germline-derived CDR1 and CDR2 are PRHDT and FYEKMQ (reference sequence). CDR3 sequence reads: CASSLFTSGRTDTQYF. In DNA form, the CDR3 reads TGTGCCAGCAGCTTATTTACTAGCGGGCGCACAGATACGCAGTATTTT. The full variable domain, its missing parts supplied by reference TRBV13 and TRBJ2-3, is AAGVIQSPRHLIKEKRETATLKCYPIPRHDTVYWYQQGPGQDPQFLISFYEKMQSDKGSIPDRFSAQQFSDYHSELNMSSLELGDSALYFCASSLFTSGRTDTQYFGPGTRLTVL.